Listed below are T cell receptor beta chains from one sample, sequenced in a study of T cell responses to AZD1222 COVID-19 vaccine. TCRdb's table, derived via immunoSEQ multiplex PCR, lists solely in-frame clones and lacks some. Here the sample spans 93,000 or so clones, 88% being singletons. The sequencing used peripheral blood, collected on day 0 of AZD1222 vaccination. The receptors shown here come from an adult in good health. Both conserved end residues are part of each CDR3. The D gene is left open where the match is weak. Some rows mark clone size as missing; the rest say once, few, many or name a class of expanded clone.

DNA: TGTGCCAGCAGCACCCCCGGACTAGTTTCCTACGAGCAGTACTTC
CDR3: CASSTPGLVSYEQYF
J: TRBJ2-7
size: -
D: TRBD2
V: TRBV6-2/TRBV6-3

DNA: TGCGCCAGCAGTGAACGGGGGAGGGTTTTGCCCCTCGCAACTAATGAAAAACTGTTTTTT
CDR3: CASSERGRVLPLATNEKLFF
J: TRBJ1-4
size: once
D: -
V: TRBV10-1

DNA: TGTGCCAGCAGCTTAGGGGGGACCACTGAAGCTTTCTTT
CDR3: CASSLGGTTEAFF
J: TRBJ1-1
size: -
D: -
V: TRBV7-9

DNA: TGTGCCAGCAGTTGGACAGGGCCGGCCGAGCAGTACTTC
CDR3: CASSWTGPAEQYF
J: TRBJ2-7
size: -
D: TRBD1
V: TRBV6-2/TRBV6-3

DNA: TGTGCCAGCAGTTTGGGGCGAATCTCCGAAGCTTTCTTT
CDR3: CASSLGRISEAFF
J: TRBJ1-1
size: -
D: -
V: TRBV28

DNA: TGTGCCAGCAGCCAAGATTTGGCCGGATTCGTAGCTTTCTTT
CDR3: CASSQDLAGFVAFF
J: TRBJ1-1
size: -
D: -
V: TRBV3-1/TRBV3-2

DNA: TGTGCCAGCAGCTTTCCGTCTAGCGGGAGTTGGGATACGCAGTATTTT
CDR3: CASSFPSSGSWDTQYF
J: TRBJ2-3
size: -
D: TRBD2
V: TRBV7-2

DNA: TGTGCCAGCAGTTTAGGGACCTACAATGAGCAGTTCTTC
CDR3: CASSLGTYNEQFF
J: TRBJ2-1
size: once
D: -
V: TRBV27

DNA: TGTGCCAGTAGTATAGATTCCGAGGGCTTCGCTGAAGCTTTCTTT
CDR3: CASSIDSEGFAEAFF
J: TRBJ1-1
size: once
D: -
V: TRBV19

DNA: TGTGCCAGCAGCTTAGACCCTAGCCCAATCGGGGAGCTGTTTTTT
CDR3: CASSLDPSPIGELFF
J: TRBJ2-2
size: -
D: -
V: TRBV7-2

DNA: TGTGCCAGCAGCGTAAGTCCCTCCGCCGAGCAGTACTTC
CDR3: CASSVSPSAEQYF
J: TRBJ2-7
size: few
D: -
V: TRBV9

DNA: TGTGCCAGCAGTTTATTGGGTTGGGGGGAAGACACTGAAGCTTTCTTT
CDR3: CASSLLGWGEDTEAFF
J: TRBJ1-1
size: -
D: -
V: TRBV27

DNA: TGTGCCAGCAGTTATACCCTCGAGTCTAACTATGGCTACACCTTC
CDR3: CASSYTLESNYGYTF
J: TRBJ1-2
size: -
D: -
V: TRBV27

DNA: TGTGCCAGCTCATCAGGCGAGAACACTGAAGCTTTCTTT
CDR3: CASSSGENTEAFF
J: TRBJ1-1
size: -
D: -
V: TRBV18

DNA: TGTGCCACCAGCCCGGGACAGGGGGCCACTGGCTACACCTTC
CDR3: CATSPGQGATGYTF
J: TRBJ1-2
size: -
D: TRBD1
V: TRBV24-1

DNA: TGTGCCAGCAGTTACTCGGGGCAGGGGGCTTTCTTT
CDR3: CASSYSGQGAFF
J: TRBJ1-1
size: few
D: -
V: TRBV6-5

DNA: TGTGCCCGCGGCCCCGGGGGGGGGATTCAGCCCCAGCATTTT
CDR3: CARGPGGGIQPQHF
J: TRBJ1-5
size: -
D: -
V: TRBV18

DNA: TGTGCCAGCAGTTCCGGACAGGGTAGCTCTGGGGCCAACGTCCTGACTTTC
CDR3: CASSSGQGSSGANVLTF
J: TRBJ2-6
size: once
D: TRBD1
V: TRBV27

DNA: TGCAGCGTTGTAACGACTGAAGCTTTCTTT
CDR3: CSVVTTEAFF
J: TRBJ1-1
size: -
D: -
V: TRBV29-1

DNA: TGCAGAGCTTATTACGAGCAGTACTTC
CDR3: CRAYYEQYF
J: TRBJ2-7
size: -
D: -
V: TRBV20-1

DNA: TGTGCCAGCAGTTACACGGAAACAGGAGGAGATACGCAGTATTTT
CDR3: CASSYTETGGDTQYF
J: TRBJ2-3
size: -
D: -
V: TRBV6-5

DNA: TGTGCCAGCAGCAAAATCATGGCTAGCACAGATACGCAGTATTTT
CDR3: CASSKIMASTDTQYF
J: TRBJ2-3
size: -
D: -
V: TRBV9

DNA: TGCGCCAGCAGCTTGGTGTTGACGAACACCGGGGAGCTGTTTTTT
CDR3: CASSLVLTNTGELFF
J: TRBJ2-2
size: -
D: -
V: TRBV5-1

DNA: TGTGCCAGCAGTACAGGGGCCGCTGGCTACACCTTC
CDR3: CASSTGAAGYTF
J: TRBJ1-2
size: -
D: TRBD1
V: TRBV2

DNA: TGTGCCAGCAGTGCGGACAGGACGAGCTCCTACAATGAGCAGTTCTTC
CDR3: CASSADRTSSYNEQFF
J: TRBJ2-1
size: -
D: TRBD1
V: TRBV27

DNA: TGTGCCAGCAGCTCCCTAACTAGCGGGGGACTCGGTGAGCAGTTCTTC
CDR3: CASSSLTSGGLGEQFF
J: TRBJ2-1
size: -
D: TRBD2
V: TRBV7-2

DNA: TGTGCCAGCAGTTTTCAGGGTTCCGGGGAGCTGTTTTTT
CDR3: CASSFQGSGELFF
J: TRBJ2-2
size: -
D: -
V: TRBV12-3/TRBV12-4

DNA: TGTGCCAGCAGTTCACAGGGTCCGGGCCAGCCCCAGCATTTT
CDR3: CASSSQGPGQPQHF
J: TRBJ1-5
size: -
D: -
V: TRBV27